The 30 T cell receptor beta chains below come from one sample, sequenced in a study of CD8+CD57+ T cells in acquired aplastic anemia. Selection for sequencing was limited to patients who had shown CD8+CD57+ cell expansion by flow cytometry. Researchers used genomic DNA as the template to profile TCR beta VDJ and CDR3. TCRdb recomputed calls from the reads with MiXCR, one row per CDR3 protein. Of about 200,000 distinct CDR3 sequences in the sample, less than 60% were seen once. Sequencing was done on a sample of sorted CD4+, CD8+, or CD8+CD57+ T cells (not recorded which) from PBMCs. The source of these receptors is a human donor with aplastic anemia.

The chain joins TRBV20-1 to TRBJ2-7; 16 nucleotides align to TRBD2. The CDR3 sequence is 17 residues long. Germline V gives CDR1 DFQATT, CDR2 SNEGSKA (reference sequence). V trimming: 3 bases; J trimming: 4 bases; junction bases outside the gene matches: 9. The CDR3: CSARPGLAGGLGYEQYF. The CDR3 DNA reads TGCAGTGCTAGGCCGGGACTAGCGGGGGGGCTTGGGTACGAGCAGTACTTC.

V is TRBV10-2 and J is TRBJ1-3; no reliable D call. The germline V gene has CDR1 WSHSY and CDR2 SAAADI. The CDR3 extends over 14 amino acids. V was pared by 6 bases and J by 5 bases, with 14 bases between. CDR3 loop: CASSQGDWRNTIYF. The CDR3 coding sequence is TGCGCCAGCAGCCAAGGCGACTGGAGAAACACCATATATTTT.

This chain links TRBV20-1 with TRBJ2-7, with 11 bases identical to TRBD2. V dropped 1 base and J dropped 3; count of bases not matched to a gene: 2. The CDR3 length is 14 residues. The germline gives CDR1 DFQATT, CDR2 SNEGSKA (reference sequence). The DNA for the CDR3 is TGCAGTGCTAGAGGACTAGCGGGGAACTACGAGCAGTACTTC. As protein: CSARGLAGNYEQYF.

This sequence joins TRBV9 and TRBJ2-1; 7 bases match TRBD1. The V gene's germline CDR1 is SGDLS and CDR2 YYNGEE. V was pared by 4 bases and J by 10 bases, with 5 bases of the junction left unmatched. The CDR3 is 12 amino acids. The CDR3 DNA sequence: TGTGCCAGCAGCTGGACAGGCGAAGAGCAGTTCTTC. It is translated as CASSWTGEEQFF.

This clonotype has ten or more counts. The gene calls are TRBV10-3 and TRBJ1-1; tentative D call: TRBD1 (5 bases). The CDR3 has 13 residues. Germline V gene data show CDR1 as ENHRY and CDR2 as SYGVKD. Between the trimmed V and J ends, which lost 7 bases and 3 bases, there was a span of 12 bases. The DNA of the CDR3 is TGTGCCATCAAGGGGCCCGAGGACACTGAAGCTTTCTTT. Translated: CAIKGPEDTEAFF.

Many counts were recorded for this clonotype. This chain connects TRBV5-1 to TRBJ2-1; 8 positions agree with TRBD1. The CDR3 runs to 16 residues. Trimming removed 2 bases from V and 4 bases from J; junction bases left unmatched: 8. The germline CDR1 and CDR2 sequences are SGHRS and YFSETQ. The CDR3 coding sequence is TGCGCCAGCAGCTTCCATTGGGACAGGAGTTACAATGAGCAGTTCTTC. Translation gives CASSFHWDRSYNEQFF.

This clonotype was counted ten times or more. The gene calls are TRBV7-9 and TRBJ2-1, with D possibly TRBD2 on 6 matching bases. The germline V gene encodes CDR1 SEHNR and CDR2 FQNEAQ (reference sequence). The CDR3 runs 13 residues. Deletions cut 1 base from V and 9 bases from J, with 10 bases between. CDR3 amino acids: CASSLVGGAEQFF. The CDR3 DNA reads TGTGCCAGCAGCTTAGTAGGAGGGGCTGAGCAGTTCTTC.

This chain uses TRBV7-8 with TRBJ2-4; 9 nucleotides agree with TRBD1. V was clipped by 3 bases and J by 1 base; unmatched bases: 4. The length of the CDR3 is 16 residues. The germline V gene encodes CDR1 SGHVS and CDR2 FQNEAQ. CDR3 coding DNA: TGTGCCAGCAGCTTCAGCGGGACAGGGGCCAAAAACATTCAGTACTTC. It codes for CASSFSGTGAKNIQYF.

This clonotype has at least ten counts. The chain carries TRBV7-9 and TRBJ2-3; TRBD1 or TRBD2 may be the D gene (6 bases each). CDR3 size: 17 residues. Germline lookup yields CDR1 SEHNR and CDR2 FQNEAQ (reference sequence). The V gene lost 4 bases and the J gene lost 3 bases, with 20 bases spanning the gap. The CDR3 region is CASSSAWGAAVTDTQYF. CDR3 nucleotides: TGTGCCAGCAGCTCCGCCTGGGGGGCGGCGGTGACAGATACGCAGTATTTT.

Many counts were recorded for this clonotype. This chain joins TRBV28 and TRBJ1-2; D possibly corresponds to TRBD1 (6 bases). Per the germline V gene, CDR1 is MDHEN and CDR2 is SYDVKM. Between the trimmed V and J ends, which lost 6 bases and 2 bases, there was a span of 13 bases. The CDR3 is 14 residues long. The CDR3 DNA is TGTGCCAGCAGACAGGGTTCGGGCAACTATGGCTACACCTTC. Protein product: CASRQGSGNYGYTF.

This clonotype has at least ten counts. The chain uses TRBV19 and TRBJ2-7; TRBD2 might be the D (6 bases). CDR1 is LNHDA and CDR2 is SQIVND in the germline V gene (reference sequence). CDR3 length: 15 amino acids. The V and J ends lost 5 bases and 3 bases respectively, with 17 bases between them. The CDR3 nucleotides are TGTGCCAGTAGTTGGGACTTTATAAACAACTACGAGCAGTACTTC. The encoded protein is CASSWDFINNYEQYF. The variable domain in full, with the rest retrieved from reference TRBV19 and TRBJ2-7, is DGGITQSPKYLFRKEGQNVTLSCEQNLNHDAMYWYRQDPGQGLRLIYYSQIVNDFQKGDIAEGYSVSREKKESFPLTVTSAQKNPTAFYLCASSWDFINNYEQYFGPGTRLTVT.

This clonotype was seen repeatedly, ten times or more. A read error may account for a junction end that differs from germline. The rearrangement joins TRBV12-3 or TRBV12-4 to TRBJ1-6; D is unresolved. This CDR3 is built from 15 residues. CDR3 amino acids: CASSVADAIGSPLHF. CDR3 sequence (DNA): TGTGCCAGCAGTGTAGCGGACGCTATAGGCTCACCCCTCCACTTT.

The CDR3 protein is CASTRGTSGGSYEQYF. DNA for the CDR3: TGTGCCAGCACTCGGGGGACTAGCGGGGGATCCTACGAGCAGTACTTC. This chain links TRBV2 with TRBJ2-7, with 14 bases identical to TRBD2. Per germline, CDR1 SNHLY and CDR2 FYNNEI. This CDR3 has 16 amino acids. The V segment lost 7 bases and the J segment 1 base; nucleotides outside the gene matches: 6.

About this clonotype itself: The final CDR3 position lacks the conserved phenylalanine or tryptophan, pointing to a likely read error. The DNA is left out, because the CDR3 cannot be placed on it with certainty; the CDR3 is given as TCRdb lists it. V usage is TRBV2 and J usage is TRBJ2-4; the table's D call TRBD2 went unverified against the DNA. Inclusive of both ends, the CDR3 amounts to 9 amino acids. CDR1 SNHLY and CDR2 FYNNEI come from the germline V gene. The CDR3 protein is CASSFSSGG.

This chain links TRBV29-1 with TRBJ2-1, with TRBD1 matching 7 bases. The CDR3 covers 12 residues. Per germline, CDR1 SQVTM and CDR2 ANQGSEA. V lost 6 bases, J lost 6 bases, and 5 bases stayed unmatched. The CDR3 DNA reads TGCAGCGTCCACAGGGGAGTCAATGAGCAGTTCTTC. This translates into CSVHRGVNEQFF.

The V and J genes are TRBV24-1 and TRBJ2-1, with D unclear. The germline CDR1 and CDR2 sequences are KGHDR and SFDVKD. The CDR3 extends over 13 amino acids. The V gene lost 2 bases and the J gene lost 4 bases, with 5 bases spanning the gap. The CDR3, as DNA: TGTGCCACCAGTGATTACGGGTACAATGAGCAGTTCTTC. Its translation is CATSDYGYNEQFF.

This clonotype was found a few times. Since a much larger clone is just one base distant, this may be a read error. This rearrangement joins TRBV12-3 or TRBV12-4 to TRBJ1-1; possible D gene TRBD1, 5 bases. This CDR3 region has 13 residues. The V end was cut by 7 bases, the J end by 4 bases, with 13 bases between. The DNA of the CDR3 is TGTGCCAGCACCTTAATAGGGGCCACTGAAGCTTTCTTT. This sequence encodes CASTLIGATEAFF.

Details on this clonotype: A read error may explain this, as a much larger clone is one base away. This chain links TRBV5-1 with TRBJ2-1; 11 bases agree with TRBD1. This CDR3 contains 15 residues. Germline V gene data show CDR1 as SGHRS and CDR2 as YFSETQ. The CDR3: CASGLRDRGDNEQFF. Here the CDR3 DNA reads TGCGCCAGCGGCTTACGGGACAGGGGGGACAATGAGCAGTTCTTC.

This chain joins TRBV25-1 and TRBJ1-2, with 7 bases fitting TRBD1. The germline gives CDR1 MGHDK, CDR2 SYGVNS. This CDR3 has 14 residues. V dropped 2 bases and J dropped 8; count of bases not matched to a gene: 8. The CDR3 coding sequence is TGTGCCAGCAGTGAAGATCACAGGGGCCGAGGCTACACCTTC. Translation gives CASSEDHRGRGYTF.

The V call is TRBV10-3, the J call TRBJ1-2; 9 bases agree with TRBD1. J lost 4 bases, V lost 3 bases, and 6 bases had no gene match. CDR1 is ENHRY and CDR2 is SYGVKD in the germline V gene. The CDR3 covers 15 residues. The CDR3 region is CAISERDRVFYGYTF. CDR3 bases: TGTGCCATCAGTGAAAGGGACAGGGTTTTCTATGGCTACACCTTC.

This clonotype was recorded at least ten times. The V and J genes are TRBV5-1 and TRBJ2-7; 7 nucleotides line up with TRBD1. Germline V gene data show CDR1 as SGHRS and CDR2 as YFSETQ. Trimming cost V 1 base and J 0 bases; bases outside gene matches: 4. The length of the CDR3 is 15 residues. CDR3 coding DNA: TGCGCCAGCAGCTTGCTGGGGGACAGCTCCTACGAGCAGTACTTC. It codes for CASSLLGDSSYEQYF.

This clonotype was observed a few times. This could be a read error, since a much larger clone is one nucleotide away. V and J are TRBV12-3 or TRBV12-4 and TRBJ1-1; 10 bases line up with TRBD1. The CDR3 consists of 12 residues. The CDR3 sequence: CARSLRQGAAFF. The CDR3 nucleotides are TGTGCCCGCAGTTTAAGACAGGGGGCAGCTTTCTTT.

This chain connects TRBV9 to TRBJ2-7, with 11 bases identical to TRBD1. V lost 0 bases and J lost 3; bases outside the gene matches: 5. The V gene's germline CDR1 is SGDLS and CDR2 YYNGEE. The CDR3 loop spans 16 amino acids. The CDR3 region is CASSVAGTGGGYEQYF. Written as DNA, the CDR3 is TGTGCCAGCAGCGTAGCCGGGACAGGGGGGGGCTACGAGCAGTACTTC. Full variable domain (remainder filled in from reference TRBV9 and TRBJ2-7): DSGVTQTPKHLITATGQRVTLRCSPRSGDLSVYWYQQSLDQGLQFLIQYYNGEERAKGNILERFSAQQFPDLHSELNLSSLELGDSALYFCASSVAGTGGGYEQYFGPGTRLTVT.

This clonotype showed up many times. The gene calls are TRBV9 and TRBJ2-7; 7 bases agree with TRBD1. The CDR3 runs 13 residues. Germline lookup yields CDR1 SGDLS and CDR2 YYNGEE. Trimming cost V 7 bases and J 1 base; bases outside gene matches: 5. The CDR3 is CASRGGTSYEQYF. In DNA, the CDR3 is TGTGCCAGCCGAGGGGGCACGTCCTACGAGCAGTACTTC.

This clonotype has more than one count but fewer than ten. This clone may be a read error of a much larger clone one base away. V usage is TRBV7-9 and J usage is TRBJ2-7, with D possibly TRBD1 on 5 matching bases. CDR1 SEHNR and CDR2 FQNEAQ come from the germline V gene (reference sequence). The CDR3 loop spans 14 amino acids. The V end was cut by 1 base, the J end by 3 bases, with 10 bases between. CDR3 sequence reads: CASSLGTRFYEQYF. In nucleotides, the CDR3 is TGTGCCAGCAGCTTAGGGACAAGGTTCTACGAGCAGTACTTC.

This clonotype appeared many times. At one boundary the junction diverges from the germline segment, which might be a read error. This chain connects TRBV24-1 to TRBJ1-1; possibly TRBD1 for D (5 bases). The CDR3 has 15 amino acids. CDR1 and CDR2 from the germline V gene are KGHDR and SFDVKD. CDR3 in DNA: TGCACTGCCAGGCGGGGGTGTGGGATGAACACTGAAGCTCTCTTT. It encodes CTARRGCGMNTEALF.

V usage is TRBV29-1 and J usage is TRBJ1-2, with D possibly matching TRBD1 (5 bases). The germline CDR1 and CDR2 sequences are SQVTM and ANQGSEA. The CDR3 totals 12 residues. V dropped 7 bases and J dropped 4 bases, with 13 bases sitting between them. CDR3 sequence reads: CSAGGAGYGYTF. The CDR3 DNA reads TGCAGCGCGGGAGGGGCGGGCTATGGCTACACCTTC.

This clonotype was observed a few times. V gene TRBV6-6 combines with J gene TRBJ1-2; 7 positions match TRBD1. Germline lookup yields CDR1 MNHNY and CDR2 SVGAGI (reference sequence). There are 16 residues in the CDR3. Trimming took 0 bases from V and 0 from J; bases not matched to a gene: 4. The CDR3 nucleotides read TGTGCCAGCAGTTACTCGACAGGGAAAACTAACTATGGCTACACCTTC. Its translation is CASSYSTGKTNYGYTF.

With regard to this clonotype: A much more abundant neighbour one base away suggests this may be a read error. The chain joins TRBV6-6 to TRBJ2-1, with 8 bases aligning to TRBD1. There are 14 residues in the CDR3. Germline loops: CDR1 MNHNY, CDR2 SVGAGI (reference sequence). CDR3: CASSSRGQDNEQSF. CDR3 in DNA: TGTGCCAGCAGTTCCAGGGGGCAGGACAATGAGCAGTCCTTC.

The chain uses TRBV7-8 and TRBJ1-6, with TRBD1 matching 7 bases. The CDR3 is 14 residues long. Germline trimming cut 5 bases from V and 10 bases from J; bases unmatched to any gene: 8. CDR1 is SGHVS, CDR2 FQNEAQ, per germline. Here the CDR3 DNA reads TGTGCCAGCAGCCCCGACAGGGTCACCTCACCCCTCCACTTT. Amino acids: CASSPDRVTSPLHF.